These 24 T cell receptor beta chains share one sample of origin, sequenced in a study of T cell responses to AZD1222 COVID-19 vaccine. The table came from immunoSEQ multiplex PCR; TCRdb's copy has only in-frame clones and leaves some out. The sample shows 73,000 or so clones, around three quarters of them seen only once. Source: peripheral blood, taken 28 days after the second AZD1222 dose. These receptors all come from an adult who received the AZD1222 COVID-19 vaccine.

The chain couples TRBV5-1 to TRBJ1-6; 8 bases line up with TRBD1. The J segment lost 5 bases and the V segment lost 4 bases, leaving 8 bases of the junction unmatched. Germline V lookup: CDR1 SGHRS, CDR2 YFSETQ. This CDR3 has 16 residues. CDR3 sequence reads: CASSQTGGVNNSPLHF. The CDR3 DNA reads TGCGCCAGCAGCCAAACAGGGGGGGTTAATAATTCACCCCTCCACTTT. Full variable domain (rest looked up from reference TRBV5-1 and TRBJ1-6): KAGVTQTPRYLIKTRGQQVTLSCSPISGHRSVSWYQQTPGQGLQFLFEYFSETQRNKGNFPGRFSGRQFSNSRSEMNVSTLELGDSALYLCASSQTGGVNNSPLHFGNGTRLTVT.

The V gene is TRBV6-2 or TRBV6-3, the J gene TRBJ1-6; D unclear. V lost 2 bases and J lost 2, with 10 bases in between. Germline V gives CDR1 MNHEY, CDR2 SVGEGT. CDR3 length equals 16 residues. CDR3 in amino acids: CASSYGRGTYNSPLHF. The CDR3 nucleotides read TGTGCCAGCAGTTACGGCCGGGGAACCTATAATTCACCCCTCCACTTT.

V and J are TRBV30 and TRBJ2-7; no definite D call. The CDR3 runs to 12 residues. Germline CDR1 reads GTSNPN; CDR2 reads SVGIG (reference sequence). Trimming pared 0 bases from V and 4 bases from J, leaving 7 bases between. The CDR3 DNA reads as TGTGCCTGGAGTGTACTTGGTTACGAGCAGTACTTC. Protein sequence: CAWSVLGYEQYF. Full variable domain (outside the CDR3, taken from reference TRBV30 and TRBJ2-7): SQTIHQWPATLVQPVGSPLSLECTVEGTSNPNLYWYRQAAGRGLQLLFYSVGIGQISSEVPQNLSASRPQDRQFILSSKKLLLSDSGFYLCAWSVLGYEQYFGPGTRLTVT.

The rearrangement uses TRBV25-1 and TRBJ2-7; perhaps TRBD1 as D (6 bases). Trimming left V 4 bases short and J 4 bases short, with 17 bases between. Germline V gene data show CDR1 as MGHDK and CDR2 as SYGVNS. CDR3 length: 15 amino acids. Here the CDR3 reads CASSGMPGRGYEQYF. In DNA, the CDR3 is TGTGCCAGCAGTGGTATGCCGGGCAGGGGTTACGAGCAGTACTTC.

The V call is TRBV7-9, the J call TRBJ2-3; D call uncertain. There are 14 residues in the CDR3. Per the germline V gene, CDR1 is SEHNR and CDR2 is FQNEAQ (reference sequence). The V end was cut by 1 base, the J end by 10 bases, with 15 bases between. CDR3 region: CASSLGSWNGPQYF. Here the CDR3 DNA reads TGTGCCAGCAGCTTAGGGAGCTGGAACGGGCCGCAGTATTTT.

The J gene is TRBJ2-3, the V gene TRBV2; D unclear. CDR1 and CDR2 from the germline V gene are SNHLY and FYNNEI. Trimming stripped 7 bases from V and 5 bases from J, with 10 bases between. CDR3 size: 12 residues. DNA for the CDR3: TGTGCCAGCATCTTAAGAGGAGATACGCAGTATTTT. This translates into CASILRGDTQYF.

CDR3 amino acids: CAWSPGLAAQETQYF. CDR3 DNA: TGTGCCTGGAGCCCCGGACTAGCGGCCCAAGAGACCCAGTACTTC. The V call is TRBV30, the J call TRBJ2-5, with 10 nucleotides matching TRBD2. The germline gives CDR1 GTSNPN, CDR2 SVGIG (reference sequence). This CDR3 is 15 amino acids long. The junction had 5 bases not matched to a gene; V was cut back by 3 bases and J by 1 base.

This clone has only a few counts. The chain combines TRBV6-6 with TRBJ2-2, with D possibly matching TRBD2 (6 bases). The CDR3 is 13 residues long. CDR1 is MNHNY, CDR2 SVGAGI, per germline (reference sequence). V dropped 6 bases and J dropped 6 bases, with 11 bases sitting between them. For the CDR3, the DNA is TGTGCCAGCAGCCGCGGGGCGGCCGGGGAGCTGTTTTTT. Protein product: CASSRGAAGELFF.

The V gene is TRBV28, the J gene TRBJ2-3; TRBD1 aligns across 9 bases. J lost 5 bases, V lost 5 bases, and 8 bases had no gene match. Germline V gives CDR1 MDHEN, CDR2 SYDVKM. This CDR3 region has 15 residues. CDR3 loop: CASSGTGGAGDTQYF. The CDR3 DNA reads as TGTGCCAGCAGTGGTACAGGGGGCGCGGGAGATACGCAGTATTTT.

The rearrangement joins TRBV6-2 or TRBV6-3 to TRBJ2-7; a weak D match, TRBD2 (5 bases). The CDR3 covers 14 residues. Germline loops: CDR1 MNHEY, CDR2 SVGEGT. The germline V and J ends were trimmed by 2 bases and 0 bases, with 8 bases remaining between them. The CDR3 sequence: CASSYEGPSYEQYF. The CDR3, as DNA: TGTGCCAGCAGTTACGAGGGCCCCTCCTACGAGCAGTACTTC.

This clone occurred a few times. This rearrangement joins TRBV6-5 to TRBJ1-5; D unclear. V was trimmed by 0 bases and J by 6 bases, leaving 6 bases between them. The CDR3 has 13 amino acids. The germline V gene encodes CDR1 MNHEY and CDR2 SVGAGI. CDR3 protein: CASSYSLSQPQHF. The DNA of the CDR3 is TGTGCCAGCAGTTACTCACTAAGTCAGCCCCAGCATTTT.

V gene TRBV5-1 combines with J gene TRBJ1-2; D gene unclear. Trimming took 5 bases from V and 6 from J, leaving 14 bases between them. Germline lookup yields CDR1 SGHRS and CDR2 YFSETQ. This CDR3 has 13 residues. CDR3 region: CASSSTGFNGYTF. In DNA form, the CDR3 reads TGCGCCAGCAGTTCAACGGGGTTCAATGGCTACACCTTC.

This CDR3 is CASSLGAGNVEKLFF. The CDR3 coding sequence is TGTGCCAGCAGCTTAGGGGCAGGGAACGTTGAAAAACTGTTTTTT. The chain links TRBV7-8 to TRBJ1-4; a weak D match, TRBD1 (5 bases). Germline CDR1 SGHVS, CDR2 FQNEAQ. Trimming pared 1 base from V and 7 bases from J, leaving 13 bases between. This CDR3 comprises 15 residues.

The rearrangement uses TRBV14 and TRBJ1-1, with 7 bases aligning to TRBD1. Germline V lookup: CDR1 SGHDN, CDR2 FVKESK. The CDR3 totals 13 residues. V lost 5 bases, J lost 4 bases, and 4 bases stayed unmatched. CDR3 residues: CASSSDRVTEAFF. The CDR3 DNA follows: TGTGCCAGCAGCTCAGACAGGGTCACTGAAGCTTTCTTT.

This chain connects TRBV28 to TRBJ2-5; weak D call: TRBD2 (5 bases). Trimming cost V 4 bases and J 5 bases, with 14 bases left between them. The CDR3 is 14 residues long. Germline CDR1 and CDR2: MDHEN and SYDVKM. The CDR3 DNA is TGTGCCAGCAGTTCCCCCCCGGGGTTGGAGACCCAGTACTTC. Protein product: CASSSPPGLETQYF.

The chain couples TRBV28 to TRBJ1-5; perhaps TRBD1 as D (5 bases). Trimming took off 3 bases at V and 5 bases at J, with 8 bases between the two ends. Germline V CDR1 and CDR2: MDHEN, SYDVKM. The CDR3 spans 13 residues. For the CDR3, the DNA is TGTGCCAGCAGTTTCTTGGGGGATCAGCCCCAGCATTTT. It codes for CASSFLGDQPQHF.

The genes are TRBV9 and TRBJ1-5; unclear D gene. This CDR3 spans 14 amino acids. Germline V gives CDR1 SGDLS, CDR2 YYNGEE. V lost 3 bases, J lost 6 bases, and 13 bases lay in between. Here the CDR3 reads CASSDTAAGQPQHF. The CDR3 DNA reads as TGTGCCAGCAGCGACACGGCTGCGGGTCAGCCCCAGCATTTT.

J is TRBJ1-3 and V is TRBV7-9; D gene unclear. The germline V gene has CDR1 SEHNR and CDR2 FQNEAQ (reference sequence). This CDR3 contains 16 residues. V lost 2 bases and J 0 bases, leaving 11 bases between the germline ends. The CDR3 DNA reads TGTGCCAGCAGCTTAATAGAGATCAGCTCTGGAAACACCATATATTTT. As protein: CASSLIEISSGNTIYF.

The chain joins TRBV30 to TRBJ2-2; 10 nucleotides match TRBD2. Trimming took 1 base from V and 3 from J; bases not matched to a gene: 14. This CDR3 spans 19 amino acids. Per the germline V gene, CDR1 is GTSNPN and CDR2 is SVGIG (reference sequence). CDR3 loop: CAWSDTVLAGVQDTGELFF. In DNA, the CDR3 is TGTGCCTGGAGTGATACGGTTCTAGCGGGAGTACAGGACACCGGGGAGCTGTTTTTT.

The chain joins TRBV7-9 to TRBJ2-3; no definite D call. V lost 2 bases and J 3 bases, leaving 15 bases between the germline ends. The V gene's germline CDR1 is SEHNR and CDR2 FQNEAQ (reference sequence). The CDR3 is 16 residues long. Here the CDR3 reads CASSLLGVRTTDTQYF. In nucleotides, the CDR3 is TGTGCCAGCAGCTTATTAGGTGTTCGCACAACAGATACGCAGTATTTT. Filled out from reference TRBV7-9 and TRBJ2-3, the complete variable domain reads DTGVSQNPRHKITKRGQNVTFRCDPISEHNRLYWYRQTLGQGPEFLTYFQNEAQLEKSRLLSDRFSAERPKGSFSTLEIQRTEQGDSAMYLCASSLLGVRTTDTQYFGPGTRLTVL.

This rearrangement joins TRBV5-1 to TRBJ2-3, with 10 positions matching TRBD1. The CDR3 covers 15 residues. Germline V gene sequence: CDR1 SGHRS, CDR2 YFSETQ. V gave up 2 bases and J gave up 3 bases; unmatched junction bases: 3. CDR3 in amino acids: CASSFGGQGTDTQYF. CDR3 DNA sequence: TGCGCCAGCAGCTTCGGGGGACAGGGGACAGATACGCAGTATTTT.

The chain carries TRBV30 and TRBJ1-1; weak D call: TRBD1 (6 bases). Trimming took off 0 bases at V and 3 bases at J, with 8 bases between the two ends. The CDR3 has 13 amino acids. CDR1 GTSNPN and CDR2 SVGIG come from the germline V gene (reference sequence). The CDR3 protein is CAWSVGGDTEAFF. In nucleotides, the CDR3 is TGTGCCTGGAGTGTAGGGGGAGACACTGAAGCTTTCTTT. Based on the CDR3 plus reference TRBV30 and TRBJ1-1, the full variable domain is SQTIHQWPATLVQPVGSPLSLECTVEGTSNPNLYWYRQAAGRGLQLLFYSVGIGQISSEVPQNLSASRPQDRQFILSSKKLLLSDSGFYLCAWSVGGDTEAFFGQGTRLTVV.

The chain joins TRBV29-1 to TRBJ2-5, with unresolved D. This CDR3 is built from 12 residues. Germline V gene sequence: CDR1 SQVTM, CDR2 ANQGSEA. V gave up 1 base and J gave up 5 bases, with 8 bases separating them. CDR3 nucleotide sequence: TGCAGCGTTGAAGCCTTAGGGGAGACCCAGTACTTC. Translated, it gives CSVEALGETQYF.

The V gene is TRBV28, the J gene TRBJ1-5, with 9 bases fitting TRBD1. From germline, CDR1 is MDHEN and CDR2 SYDVKM. This CDR3 has 12 amino acids. V lost 8 bases to trimming and J lost 6 bases; unmatched junction nucleotides: 2. The CDR3 protein is CASGTGSQPQHF. DNA for the CDR3: TGTGCCAGCGGGACAGGGAGTCAGCCCCAGCATTTT.